Each of the 8 T cell receptor beta chains below was sequenced from the same sample in a study of blood T cell repertoires in COVID-19. Profiled with immunoSEQ multiplex PCR; TCRdb holds only in-frame clones, not every one. The table includes tens of thousands of clones, around four fifths detected once. The sequencing input was peripheral blood. These receptors all stem from a woman in her fifties or sixties with acute or convalescent COVID-19.

This clone was observed a handful of times. V and J are TRBV7-6 and TRBJ1-1, with TRBD1 identical over 7 bases. V shed 0 bases and J 1 base; nucleotides not matched to a gene: 2. There are 15 residues in the CDR3. Germline V gene sequence: CDR1 SGHVS, CDR2 FNYEAQ. The CDR3 loop reads CASSLAQGRNTEAFF. CDR3 DNA: TGTGCCAGCAGCTTAGCACAGGGGCGGAACACTGAAGCTTTCTTT.

The rearrangement joins TRBV7-2 to TRBJ1-2; the match to TRBD1 covers 7 bases. The CDR3 is 17 amino acids. In germline, CDR1 is SGHTA, CDR2 FQGNSA. V shed 3 bases, J shed 4 bases, and the junction held 14 bases outside the gene matches. CDR3 protein: CASSLSPGQGGFYGYTF. CDR3 sequence (DNA): TGTGCCAGCAGCTTGAGCCCGGGGCAGGGGGGCTTCTATGGCTACACCTTC.

The gene calls are TRBV19 and TRBJ2-7; 9 nucleotides match TRBD1. CDR1 and CDR2 from the germline V gene are LNHDA and SQIVND (reference sequence). The CDR3 extends over 16 amino acids. The V gene end was trimmed by 3 bases and the J gene end by 4 bases; junction bases not matched to a gene: 10. The CDR3 DNA is TGTGCCAGTAGTATGGGCCCCGGGACAGGGCCGTACGAGCAGTACTTC. Its protein product is CASSMGPGTGPYEQYF.

This clone was counted many times. CDR3 in DNA: TGCGCCAGCAGTGACAGGGGGGATATACAAGAGACCCAGTACTTC. This codes for CASSDRGDIQETQYF. The rearrangement joins TRBV10-2 to TRBJ2-5, with D possibly matching TRBD1 (7 bases). Between the trimmed V and J ends, which lost 3 bases and 2 bases, there was a span of 13 bases. The germline gives CDR1 WSHSY, CDR2 SAAADI. This CDR3 has 15 residues.

V gene TRBV6-2 or TRBV6-3 combines with J gene TRBJ1-1, with D tentatively TRBD1 (5 bases). This CDR3 contains 17 residues. Germline V gene sequence: CDR1 MNHEY, CDR2 SVGEGT. V gave up 6 bases and J gave up 1 base, with 21 bases separating them. CDR3 nucleotides: TGTGCCAGCAGCCATGGGGGGGTTCGGACAACGAACACTGAAGCTTTCTTT. Its protein product is CASSHGGVRTTNTEAFF.

J is TRBJ1-5 and V is TRBV7-9, with D possibly being TRBD1 (5 bases). V lost 3 bases, J lost 3 bases, and 15 bases lay in between. Germline values: CDR1 SEHNR, CDR2 FQNEAQ (reference sequence). CDR3 size: 16 residues. CDR3 sequence (DNA): TGTGCCAGCAGCTTTGGCCTGGCGACAGTCAATCAGCCCCAGCATTTT. Amino acid sequence: CASSFGLATVNQPQHF.

The chain recombines TRBV21-1 with TRBJ1-2. TRBV21-1 is recorded as a pseudogene. CDR3 length equals 9 residues. CDR3 residues: CASREGYTF. The CDR3 DNA follows: TGTGCCAGCAGGGAGGGCTACACCTTC.

The CDR3 bases are TGTGCCAGCAGCCCCCCGGGTCGCGCCTACGAGCAGTACTTC. Translation gives CASSPPGRAYEQYF. The rearrangement uses TRBV5-4 and TRBJ2-7; D remains unclear. CDR3 length: 14 residues. V was trimmed by 4 bases and J by 2 bases, leaving 13 bases between them. CDR1 is SGHNT and CDR2 is YYREEE in the germline V gene (reference sequence). Full variable domain (missing parts from reference TRBV5-4 and TRBJ2-7): ETGVTQSPTHLIKTRGQQVTLRCSSQSGHNTVSWYQQALGQGPQFIFQYYREEENGRGNFPPRFSGLQFPNYSSELNVNALELDDSALYLCASSPPGRAYEQYFGPGTRLTVT.